The TCR beta chain under discussion was sequenced for a study of vaccination effects on CD4 cells after COVID-19. Study-wide points: Few convalescent patients, and no early post-infection timepoints, were available to the study.

Libraries were prepared by immunoSEQ multiplex PCR; TCRdb keeps only in-frame clonotypes and omits some of them. The table has about 60,000 clones, around four fifths seen once. ViraFEST assay sequencing came after antigen-specific CD4+ T cells were expanded with viral peptide pools. The culture ran for roughly ten days before CD4+ T cells were isolated. All study participants received two doses of BNT162b2 or mRNA-1273 vaccine. V was clipped by 3 bases and J by 4 bases, with 17 bases between them. The CDR3 contains 16 residues. The V gene's germline CDR1 is LGHDT and CDR2 YNNKEL (reference sequence). On this clone itself: Its antigen is not identified.

The receptor comes from a human donor who received a COVID-19 vaccine. This chain joins TRBV3-1 (or the pseudogene TRBV3-2) and TRBJ2-3; tentatively, D is TRBD1 or TRBD2 (5 bases each). The source was CD4+ T cells from PBMCs cultured with HCoV-OC43 spike peptides, collected after COVID-19 vaccination. The subset denotes: HCoV-OC43 spike overlapping peptide pool stimulation. The CDR3 DNA is TGTGCCAGCAGCCAGACGTACGGGGCGCTGCCAGATACGCAGTATTTT. This gives the protein CASSQTYGALPDTQYF.